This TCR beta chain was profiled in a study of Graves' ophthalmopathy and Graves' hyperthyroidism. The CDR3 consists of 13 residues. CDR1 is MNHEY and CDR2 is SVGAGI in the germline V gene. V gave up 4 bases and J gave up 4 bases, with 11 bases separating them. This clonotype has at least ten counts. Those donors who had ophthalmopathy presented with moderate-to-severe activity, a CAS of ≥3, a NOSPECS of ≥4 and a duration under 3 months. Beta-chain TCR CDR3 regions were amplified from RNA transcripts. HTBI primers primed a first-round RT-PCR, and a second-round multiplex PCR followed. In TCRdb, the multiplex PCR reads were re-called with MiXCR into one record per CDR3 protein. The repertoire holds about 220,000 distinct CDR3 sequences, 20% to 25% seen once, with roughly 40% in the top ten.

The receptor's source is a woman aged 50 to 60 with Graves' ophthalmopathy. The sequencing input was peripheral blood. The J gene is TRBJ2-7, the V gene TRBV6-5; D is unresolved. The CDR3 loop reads CASSSSDGYEQYF. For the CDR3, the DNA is TGTGCCAGCAGTTCGTCGGACGGTTACGAGCAGTACTTC.